Listed below are T cell receptor beta chains from one sample, sequenced in a study of T cells in Graves' hyperthyroidism and ophthalmopathy. Using its own MiXCR run on the multiplex PCR reads, TCRdb lists one record per CDR3 protein. This sample has around 350,000 distinct CDR3 sequences; 15% to 19% occur once, and the top ten carry roughly 26%. The sample was blood. Receptors originate from a woman aged 18 to 35 with Graves' hyperthyroidism that later progressed to Graves' ophthalmopathy. Each CDR3 is given with its conserved first and last residue. A D gene is named only where the DNA matches it firmly. Clone size is stated in some rows and not others, as once, few, many or a class when expanded.

>TRBJ2-7|.|TRBV7-2|many
TGTGCCAGCGACCACGGGACAACACTGAATAACGAGCAGTACTTC
CASDHGTTLNNEQYF
>TRBJ2-7|.|TRBV29-1|.
TGCAGCGTTGAGGCAGGGCCCCGCGAGCAGTACTTC
CSVEAGPREQYF
>TRBJ1-1|.|TRBV30|many
TGTGCCTGGGTAGAGGGGGCTGAAGCTTTCTTT
CAWVEGAEAFF
>TRBJ2-1|TRBD2|TRBV7-2|many
TGTGCCAGCAGCACGCAGCGGGAGTTTGGCAATGAGCAGTTCTTC
CASSTQREFGNEQFF
>TRBJ2-7|.|TRBV5-6|few
TGTGCCAGCAGCTTACGGGGGAGAGGGTACGAGCAGTACTTC
CASSLRGRGYEQYF
>TRBJ2-2|.|TRBV11-3|many
TGTGCCAGCAGCTATTACACCGGGGAGCTGTTTTTT
CASSYYTGELFF
>TRBJ2-7|TRBD1|TRBV5-1|few
TGCGCCAGCAGCTTATCCCCGGGACAGGGGTCTTATCCCCTCTACGAGCAGTACTTC
CASSLSPGQGSYPLYEQYF
>TRBJ1-5|TRBD1|TRBV27|many
TGTGCCAGCGGAAATACAGGGGGAGTCAGTAATCAGCCCCAGCATTTT
CASGNTGGVSNQPQHF
>TRBJ2-5|TRBD1|TRBV5-1|few
TGCGCCAGCAGCGAGCCCAGGGGGCAAGAGACCCAGTACTTC
CASSEPRGQETQYF
>TRBJ2-1|.|TRBV20-1|.
TGCAGTGCTATCATTGGGGAGCCAGAGCAGTTCTTC
CSAIIGEPEQFF
>TRBJ2-1|.|TRBV9|few
TGTGCCAGCAGCGGTCGGGACCCCTCCTACAATGAGCAGTTCTTC
CASSGRDPSYNEQFF
>TRBJ2-3|.|TRBV7-9|many
TGTGCCACCCTGAACGCCGGCGCAGATACGCAGTATTTT
CATLNAGADTQYF
>TRBJ2-3|TRBD2|TRBV12-5|.
TGTGCTAGTGGGGCTAGCGGTTCGGGGGATACGCAGTATTTT
CASGASGSGDTQYF